Shown below are 23 T cell receptor beta chains from a single sample sequenced in a study of T cell responses to AZD1222 COVID-19 vaccine (dated by TCRdb to the early 2020s). The time point label, as the study defines it: baseline before first vaccination. Receptor amplification or capture employed the immunoSEQ multiplex PCR assay. Not all clones reach the TCRdb copy of this immuneACCESS table, which keeps in-frame sequences only. Checked studies attribute under half of the gap to unresolved V genes and leave the rest unexplained. Recorded for this sample are tens of thousands of clones; about 92% of them occurred a single time. The ten largest clones take up 5% to 6.5% of the sample. The source material was peripheral blood, sampled on day 0 of AZD1222 vaccination. The receptor source for this set is an adult in good health.

The rearrangement links TRBV6-5 to TRBJ1-1; TRBD1 is a possible D gene (6 bases). Trimming removed 6 bases at V and 7 bases at J, with 15 bases between. Per the germline V gene, CDR1 is MNHEY and CDR2 is SVGAGI. This CDR3 spans 13 amino acids. CDR3 sequence (DNA): TGTGCCAGCAGGGGGGCAGGGTTAAGTGAAGCTTTCTTT. This gives the protein CASRGAGLSEAFF.

The chain couples TRBV28 to TRBJ1-4; D is ambiguous. The CDR3 spans 16 residues. V lost 2 bases, J lost 0 bases, and 10 bases lay in between. Germline CDR1 and CDR2: MDHEN and SYDVKM. CDR3 residues: CASSLPSPATNEKLFF. CDR3 coding DNA: TGTGCCAGCAGTTTACCTAGTCCGGCAACTAATGAAAAACTGTTTTTT.

V usage is TRBV7-3 and J usage is TRBJ2-7; 10 bases are a match to TRBD2. The CDR3 extends over 19 amino acids. With V trimmed by 1 base and J by 3 bases, 15 bases remained unmatched. Germline V lookup: CDR1 SGHTA, CDR2 FQGTGA. CDR3 coding DNA: TGTGCCAGCAGCTTAAAGGGGGCCGCCGGGACTAGCGCCCACTACGAGCAGTACTTC. This translates into CASSLKGAAGTSAHYEQYF.

The rearrangement joins TRBV28 to TRBJ2-2; 8 nucleotides match TRBD1. The CDR3 length is 15 residues. J was trimmed by 2 bases and V by 3 bases; bases with no gene match: 2. The germline CDR1 and CDR2 sequences are MDHEN and SYDVKM. The CDR3 sequence is CASSLGQANTGELFF. In DNA form, the CDR3 reads TGTGCCAGCAGTTTGGGACAGGCAAACACCGGGGAGCTGTTTTTT.

CDR3 sequence (DNA): TGTGCCAGCAGTTTAGGAATGGAAGGGGGGGGCGCGTTGTACCGTGGCTACACCTTC. As protein: CASSLGMEGGGALYRGYTF. The V and J genes are TRBV27 and TRBJ1-2, with D perhaps matching TRBD1 (6 bases). This CDR3 comprises 19 residues. From germline, CDR1 is MNHEY and CDR2 SMNVEV (reference sequence). With 2 bases removed from V and 7 bases from J, the gap between germline ends came to 29 bases.

This clone was recorded only once. V usage is TRBV1 and J usage is TRBJ2-7; the table calls TRBD1, which could not be checked here. TRBV1 is assigned pseudogene status. The CDR3 is made up of 14 amino acids. CDR3 nucleotides: TGCACCAGCAGCCAAGGACAGGGGGCCGACGAGCAGTACTTC. It yields the protein CTSSQGQGADEQYF.

The chain combines TRBV3-1 (or the pseudogene TRBV3-2) with TRBJ1-5; D is possibly TRBD1 (5 bases). CDR1 LGHDT and CDR2 YNNKEL come from the germline V gene (reference sequence). The CDR3 has 15 residues. V lost 1 base and J 8 bases, leaving 15 bases between the germline ends. CDR3 nucleotide sequence: TGTGCCAGCAGCCAAGTGGGGGGGGTTCAGGAGCCCCAGCATTTT. Translating gives CASSQVGGVQEPQHF.

The count of this clone is one. The V gene is TRBV4-2, the J gene TRBJ1-2; D is unclear. The CDR3 extends over 14 amino acids. The V gene's germline CDR1 is LGHNA and CDR2 YNFKEQ. With 0 bases removed from V and 2 bases from J, the gap between germline ends came to 7 bases. CDR3 residues: CASSQDIGNYGYTF. As DNA, the CDR3 is TGTGCCAGCAGCCAAGATATTGGGAACTATGGCTACACCTTC.

The chain couples TRBV4-2 to TRBJ2-7, with 9 bases aligning to TRBD2. The CDR3 consists of 15 residues. CDR1 is LGHNA, CDR2 YNFKEQ, per germline. V shed 4 bases, J shed 0 bases, and the junction held 4 bases outside the gene matches. The CDR3 coding sequence is TGTGCCAGCAGCCCGACTAGCGGCCACTCCTACGAGCAGTACTTC. Protein sequence: CASSPTSGHSYEQYF.

V usage is TRBV27 and J usage is TRBJ2-3; no clear D gene. CDR1 and CDR2 from the germline V gene are MNHEY and SMNVEV (reference sequence). Trimming removed 6 bases at V and 4 bases at J, with 17 bases between. This CDR3 spans 15 amino acids. CDR3 nucleotide sequence: TGTGCCAGCAGACTCATGGCTGTAATTTCAGATACGCAGTATTTT. Amino acids: CASRLMAVISDTQYF.

V is TRBV29-1 and J is TRBJ1-1; no clear D gene. Germline V gene sequence: CDR1 SQVTM, CDR2 ANQGSEA. This CDR3 has 12 amino acids. Trimming cost V 7 bases and J 5 bases, with 14 bases left between them. CDR3 sequence: CSGASVGTEAFF. The CDR3 DNA is TGCAGCGGTGCTTCTGTGGGGACTGAAGCTTTCTTT.

The chain has TRBV10-3 and TRBJ2-3, with D perhaps TRBD2 (6 bases). Germline assignment: CDR1 ENHRY and CDR2 SYGVKD. Between the trimmed V and J ends, which lost 5 bases and 3 bases, there was a span of 12 bases. CDR3 length: 14 amino acids. In DNA, the CDR3 is TGTGCCATCAGTCCTGGGGGGTGGACAGATACGCAGTATTTT. This encodes CAISPGGWTDTQYF.

The chain combines TRBV6-2 or TRBV6-3 with TRBJ2-5; the match to TRBD2 covers 7 bases. There are 18 residues in the CDR3. Trimming cost V 0 bases and J 5 bases; bases outside gene matches: 15. Germline-derived CDR1 and CDR2 are MNHEY and SVGEGT. The CDR3: CASSYSMSGRGWWETQYF. In DNA, the CDR3 is TGTGCCAGCAGTTACTCGATGTCTGGGAGGGGTTGGTGGGAGACCCAGTACTTC.

This chain uses TRBV28 with TRBJ2-5; D uncertain. V shed 5 bases and J shed 1 base, with 8 bases lying between them. The CDR3 is 13 residues long. CDR1 and CDR2 (germline): MDHEN, SYDVKM. Written as DNA, the CDR3 is TGTGCCAGCAGTAGGGCAGCCCAAGAGACCCAGTACTTC. Amino acid sequence: CASSRAAQETQYF.

J is TRBJ2-1 and V is TRBV5-4, with 11 bases aligning to TRBD2. Germline V CDR1 and CDR2: SGHNT, YYREEE (reference sequence). Trimming removed 1 base from V and 6 bases from J; junction bases left unmatched: 0. This CDR3 is 14 amino acids long. CDR3 in DNA: TGTGCCAGCAGCTTGACTAGCGGGAGCAATGAGCAGTTCTTC. It yields the protein CASSLTSGSNEQFF.

This chain uses TRBV5-1 with TRBJ1-2; possible D gene TRBD1, 5 bases. With 2 bases removed from V and 6 bases from J, the gap between germline ends came to 11 bases. CDR3 length: 13 residues. Germline loops: CDR1 SGHRS, CDR2 YFSETQ. The CDR3 loop is CASSFMGVDGYTF. DNA of the CDR3: TGCGCCAGCAGCTTTATGGGGGTAGATGGCTACACCTTC.

The chain uses TRBV3-1 (or the pseudogene TRBV3-2) and TRBJ2-1; 10 positions agree with TRBD2. Per the germline V gene, CDR1 is LGHDT and CDR2 is YNNKEL (reference sequence). J was trimmed by 9 bases and V by 0 bases; bases with no gene match: 8. The CDR3 totals 16 residues. The CDR3 nucleotides read TGTGCCAGCAGCCAAGAAGCTAGCGGGAGAGTTTGTGAGCAGTTCTTC. It encodes CASSQEASGRVCEQFF.

The chain employs TRBV15 and TRBJ2-6; D unclear. Germline-derived CDR1 and CDR2 are LNHNV and YYDKDF (reference sequence). The CDR3 runs 15 residues. The V gene lost 0 bases and the J gene lost 1 base, with 4 bases spanning the gap. CDR3 nucleotides: TGTGCCACCAGCAGAGACGGATCTGGGGCCAACGTCCTGACTTTC. It codes for CATSRDGSGANVLTF.

The V gene is TRBV4-2, the J gene TRBJ1-6, with a weak D call TRBD1 (6 bases). Looked up from germline, CDR1 is LGHNA and CDR2 is YNFKEQ. This CDR3 contains 17 residues. Trimming removed 4 bases at V and 0 bases at J, with 13 bases between. CDR3 nucleotides: TGTGCCAGCAGCCCCAGGACAGTTAGCTCCTATAATTCACCCCTCCACTTT. Protein product: CASSPRTVSSYNSPLHF.

The rearrangement joins TRBV3-1 (or the pseudogene TRBV3-2) to TRBJ2-1, with 9 bases lining up with TRBD2. This CDR3 spans 13 amino acids. V shed 3 bases, J shed 8 bases, and the junction held 2 bases outside the gene matches. Germline V gene lookup returns CDR1 LGHDT and CDR2 YNNKEL (reference sequence). CDR3 loop: CASSHSGSYEQFF. The CDR3 nucleotides read TGTGCCAGCAGCCATAGCGGGAGTTATGAGCAGTTCTTC.

The chain is built from TRBV7-9 and TRBJ2-3, with D maybe TRBD2 (7 bases). Germline V CDR1 and CDR2: SEHNR, FQNEAQ (reference sequence). The germline V and J ends were trimmed by 6 bases and 4 bases, with 20 bases remaining between them. The length of the CDR3 is 16 residues. The CDR3 sequence is CASSSPREGGADTQYF. The CDR3 region has the DNA TGTGCCAGCAGTTCGCCCAGGGAGGGGGGTGCAGATACGCAGTATTTT. Full variable domain (missing parts from reference TRBV7-9 and TRBJ2-3): DTGVSQNPRHKITKRGQNVTFRCDPISEHNRLYWYRQTLGQGPEFLTYFQNEAQLEKSRLLSDRFSAERPKGSFSTLEIQRTEQGDSAMYLCASSSPREGGADTQYFGPGTRLTVL.

V usage is TRBV6-5 and J usage is TRBJ2-7; TRBD1 is a possible D gene (5 bases). CDR3 size: 15 residues. V was trimmed by 0 bases and J by 3 bases, leaving 12 bases between them. CDR1 and CDR2 from the germline V gene are MNHEY and SVGAGI. Here the CDR3 DNA reads TGTGCCAGCAGTTACTCGGTTTCAGGGCACTACGAGCAGTACTTC. Its protein product is CASSYSVSGHYEQYF.

The chain employs TRBV7-9 and TRBJ2-5, with 7 nucleotides matching TRBD2. This CDR3 comprises 15 residues. V shed 4 bases, J shed 4 bases, and the junction held 9 bases outside the gene matches. CDR1 and CDR2 from the germline V gene are SEHNR and FQNEAQ (reference sequence). The CDR3 sequence is CASSSQTGGGETQYF. The DNA for the CDR3 is TGTGCCAGCAGCTCACAAACGGGGGGAGGAGAGACCCAGTACTTC.